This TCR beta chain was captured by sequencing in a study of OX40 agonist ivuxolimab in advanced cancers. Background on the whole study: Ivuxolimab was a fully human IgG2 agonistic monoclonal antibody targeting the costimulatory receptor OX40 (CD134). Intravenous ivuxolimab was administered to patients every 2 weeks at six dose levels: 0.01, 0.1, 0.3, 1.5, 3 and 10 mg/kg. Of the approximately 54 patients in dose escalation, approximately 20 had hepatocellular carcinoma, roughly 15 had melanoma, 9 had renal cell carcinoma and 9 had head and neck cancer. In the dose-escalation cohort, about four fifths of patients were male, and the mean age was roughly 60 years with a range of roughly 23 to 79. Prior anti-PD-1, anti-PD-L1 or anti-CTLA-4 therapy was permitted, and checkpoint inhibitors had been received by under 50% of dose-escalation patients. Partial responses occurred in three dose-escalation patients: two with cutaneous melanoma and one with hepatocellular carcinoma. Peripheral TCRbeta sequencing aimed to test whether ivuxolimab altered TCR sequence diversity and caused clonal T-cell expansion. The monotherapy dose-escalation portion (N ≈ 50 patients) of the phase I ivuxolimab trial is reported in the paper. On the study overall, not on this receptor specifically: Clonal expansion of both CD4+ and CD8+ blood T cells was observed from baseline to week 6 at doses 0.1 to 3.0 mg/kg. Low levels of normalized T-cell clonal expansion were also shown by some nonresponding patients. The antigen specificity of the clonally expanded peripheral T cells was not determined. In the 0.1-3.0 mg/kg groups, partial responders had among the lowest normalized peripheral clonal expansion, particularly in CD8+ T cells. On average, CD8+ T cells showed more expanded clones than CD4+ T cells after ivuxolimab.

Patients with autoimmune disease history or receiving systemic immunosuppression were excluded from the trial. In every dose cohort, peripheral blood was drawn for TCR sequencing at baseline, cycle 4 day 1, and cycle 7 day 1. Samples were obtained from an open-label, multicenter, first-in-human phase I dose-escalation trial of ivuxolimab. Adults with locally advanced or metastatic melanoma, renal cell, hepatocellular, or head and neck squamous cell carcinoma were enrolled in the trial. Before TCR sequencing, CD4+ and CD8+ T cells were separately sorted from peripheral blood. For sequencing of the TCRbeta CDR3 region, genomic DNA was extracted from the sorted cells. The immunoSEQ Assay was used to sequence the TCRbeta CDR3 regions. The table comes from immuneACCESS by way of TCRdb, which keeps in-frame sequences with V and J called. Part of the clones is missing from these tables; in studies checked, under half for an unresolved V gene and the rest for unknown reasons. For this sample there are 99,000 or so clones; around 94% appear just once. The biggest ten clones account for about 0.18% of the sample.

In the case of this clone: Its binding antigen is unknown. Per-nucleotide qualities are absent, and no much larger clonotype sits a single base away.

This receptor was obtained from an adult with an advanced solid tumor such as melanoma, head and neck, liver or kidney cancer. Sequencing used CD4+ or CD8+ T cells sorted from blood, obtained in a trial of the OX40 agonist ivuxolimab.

The nucleotide sequence is TGCGCCAGCAGGTGGGGAATTGGGACAGTCAGCTATGGCTACACCTTC. Translated, this gives CASRWGIGTVSYGYTF. This chain is built from TRBV10-2 and TRBJ1-2; 7 junctional bases match TRBD1. The germline V gene sets CDR1 to WSHSY and CDR2 to SAAADI. The CDR3 contains 16 residues, cysteine and phenylalanine counted. Solely the CDR3 DNA is kept, with 48 bases framed from the first base. Compared with germline, V lacks 6 bases and J lacks 4 bases; bases without a gene match: 14.